The following is a T cell receptor (beta chain) sequence with its context. The CDR3 covers 13 residues. J lost 4 bases, V lost 10 bases, and 7 bases had no gene match. In germline, CDR1 is LNHDA, CDR2 SQIVND (reference sequence). These data originate in a study of T cells in Graves' hyperthyroidism and ophthalmopathy. For the study at large: Peripheral blood was drawn at first diagnosis, prior to all treatment.

A Clinical Activity Score of at least 3, a NOSPECS grade of at least 4 and a duration under 3 months were recorded in the ophthalmopathy patients. It was uncontrolled infection, other autoimmune disease, pregnancy or lactation that excluded patients. TCR beta CDR3 sequences were amplified from RNA transcripts. Carried out on the TCR CDR3, a first-round RT-PCR used the HTBI primer set. TCRdb processed the multiplex PCR reads anew with MiXCR; each CDR3 protein has one entry. Found here are more than 500,000 distinct CDR3 sequences, about 14% of them singletons; the top ten hold over 3.5%. The clonotype originates from a woman aged 35 to 49 with Graves' ophthalmopathy. Sequenced sample: blood. This rearrangement joins TRBV19 to TRBJ1-5; 7 bases are shared with TRBD1. This CDR3 is CATRDSPNQPQHF. DNA of the CDR3: TGTGCCACCCGGGACAGTCCGAATCAGCCCCAGCATTTT.